A selection of T cell receptor beta chains follows, all from one sample in a study of blood T cell repertoires in COVID-19. Only in-frame clones appear in the TCRdb table, and some are missing; sequencing was by immunoSEQ multiplex PCR. Of around 200,000 clones in the sample, around four fifths are singletons; the top ten hold around an eighth. Sequenced: peripheral blood. These receptors all stem from a man aged 25-40 years with active or convalescent COVID-19. Both conserved end residues are part of each CDR3. The order of the fields is V gene, D gene, J gene, clone size, CDR3 protein, CDR3 DNA. The D gene is left open where the match is weak. A clone size is listed for some rows: how often the clone was seen (once, few, many), or a class if it is expanded.

TRBV28	TRBD1	TRBJ1-5	NA	CASTDRGQGGGQPQHF	TGTGCCAGCACCGATCGCGGACAGGGCGGCGGTCAGCCCCAGCATTTT
TRBV4-3	NA	TRBJ2-1	NA	CASSQDGLAHNEQFF	TGCGCCAGCAGCCAAGATGGCCTGGCACACAATGAGCAGTTCTTC
TRBV28	TRBD1	TRBJ1-6	NA	CASSPGQGNNSPLHF	TGTGCCAGCAGTCCGGGACAGGGCAATAATTCACCCCTCCACTTT
TRBV6-5	NA	TRBJ1-2	NA	CASSYRRGEGGYTF	TGTGCCAGCAGTTATAGGAGGGGAGAAGGGGGCTACACCTTC
TRBV19	NA	TRBJ1-2	NA	CASSTPGERALSRGGYTF	TGTGCCAGTAGTACCCCGGGGGAGCGAGCCCTGTCCCGGGGCGGCTACACCTTC
TRBV30	NA	TRBJ2-5	NA	CARGRSYQETQYF	TGTGCTCGGGGGAGATCGTACCAAGAGACCCAGTACTTC
TRBV6-4	TRBD1	TRBJ2-2	NA	CASSEGQADTGELFF	TGTGCCAGCAGTGAGGGACAGGCTGACACCGGGGAGCTGTTTTTT
TRBV5-6	TRBD2	TRBJ2-5	NA	CASSQLAREVATQYF	TGTGCCAGCAGCCAACTAGCGAGAGAGGTGGCGACCCAGTACTTC
TRBV24-1	TRBD1	TRBJ2-1	NA	CATSDPQGSSYNEQFF	TGTGCCACCAGTGATCCACAGGGGAGCTCCTACAATGAGCAGTTCTTC
TRBV5-1	TRBD1	TRBJ1-4	NA	CASSLGDRVNEKLFF	TGCGCCAGCAGCTTGGGGGACAGGGTAAATGAAAAACTGTTTTTT
TRBV4-1	NA	TRBJ2-5	once	CASSQDLSQYF	TGCGCCAGCAGCCAAGACCTAAGCCAGTACTTC
TRBV9	TRBD1	TRBJ1-2	NA	CASSASPQGAVHYGYTF	TGTGCCAGCAGCGCAAGCCCCCAGGGGGCTGTTCACTATGGCTACACCTTC
TRBV10-3	TRBD1	TRBJ1-3	once	CAINTGAGNTIYF	TGTGCCATCAATACAGGGGCGGGAAACACCATATATTTT
TRBV7-9	NA	TRBJ1-2	NA	CASSLHEGGDYGYTF	TGTGCCAGCAGCTTACACGAGGGCGGGGACTATGGCTACACCTTC
TRBV19	NA	TRBJ2-2	NA	CASSRGGPITGELFF	TGTGCCAGTAGTAGGGGGGGCCCCATCACCGGGGAGCTGTTTTTT
TRBV29-1	NA	TRBJ1-5	NA	CSVGGSGAHSNQPQHF	TGCAGCGTTGGGGGGAGCGGGGCCCATAGCAATCAGCCCCAGCATTTT
TRBV5-6	NA	TRBJ1-1	NA	CASSLADSGRTEAFF	TGTGCCAGCAGCTTGGCGGACAGCGGAAGAACTGAAGCTTTCTTT
TRBV4-3	TRBD1	TRBJ2-1	NA	CASSQRLQGSYNEQFF	TGCGCCAGCAGCCAGAGGTTACAGGGGAGCTACAATGAGCAGTTCTTC
TRBV6-4	TRBD1	TRBJ1-2	NA	CASSDKGTAGGYGYTF	TGTGCCAGCAGTGACAAAGGGACAGCGGGCGGCTATGGCTACACCTTC
TRBV28	TRBD2	TRBJ2-5	NA	CASIWASGGQETQYF	TGTGCCAGCATCTGGGCTAGCGGGGGGCAAGAGACCCAGTACTTC
TRBV3-1/TRBV3-2	TRBD2	TRBJ2-7	NA	CASSRTSEQYEQYF	TGTGCCAGCAGCCGGACTAGCGAGCAGTACGAGCAGTACTTC
TRBV5-4	NA	TRBJ2-2	NA	CASSLGGDPNTGELFF	TGTGCCAGCAGCTTGGGGGGGGACCCGAACACCGGGGAGCTGTTTTTT
TRBV19	TRBD2	TRBJ2-2	NA	CASKSGLAGTGELFF	TGTGCCAGCAAATCGGGACTAGCGGGGACCGGGGAGCTGTTTTTT
TRBV2	TRBD1	TRBJ2-1	NA	CASSSSDRGLNNEQFF	TGTGCCAGCAGCTCCTCAGACAGGGGGCTAAACAATGAGCAGTTCTTC
TRBV2	NA	TRBJ2-7	NA	CASSEADYEQYF	TGTGCCAGCAGTGAGGCGGACTACGAGCAGTACTTC
TRBV18	TRBD2	TRBJ2-7	once	CASSITSGSYEQYF	TGTGCCAGCTCAATAACTAGCGGCTCCTACGAGCAGTACTTC
TRBV2	NA	TRBJ1-6	NA	CASSARGASSYNSPLHF	TGTGCCAGCAGTGCGCGGGGGGCTAGCTCCTATAATTCACCCCTCCACTTT
TRBV18	TRBD1	TRBJ2-7	NA	CASSLLEGQGAAYEQYF	TGTGCCAGCTCACTTCTAGAGGGACAGGGGGCGGCCTACGAGCAGTACTTC
TRBV12-3/TRBV12-4	NA	TRBJ2-7	once	CASSLAGGYEQYF	TGTGCCAGCAGTTTAGCGGGCGGGTACGAGCAGTACTTC
TRBV28	TRBD1	TRBJ2-4	NA	CASSPQGADGKNIQYF	TGTGCCAGCAGTCCTCAGGGGGCTGACGGCAAAAACATTCAGTACTTC